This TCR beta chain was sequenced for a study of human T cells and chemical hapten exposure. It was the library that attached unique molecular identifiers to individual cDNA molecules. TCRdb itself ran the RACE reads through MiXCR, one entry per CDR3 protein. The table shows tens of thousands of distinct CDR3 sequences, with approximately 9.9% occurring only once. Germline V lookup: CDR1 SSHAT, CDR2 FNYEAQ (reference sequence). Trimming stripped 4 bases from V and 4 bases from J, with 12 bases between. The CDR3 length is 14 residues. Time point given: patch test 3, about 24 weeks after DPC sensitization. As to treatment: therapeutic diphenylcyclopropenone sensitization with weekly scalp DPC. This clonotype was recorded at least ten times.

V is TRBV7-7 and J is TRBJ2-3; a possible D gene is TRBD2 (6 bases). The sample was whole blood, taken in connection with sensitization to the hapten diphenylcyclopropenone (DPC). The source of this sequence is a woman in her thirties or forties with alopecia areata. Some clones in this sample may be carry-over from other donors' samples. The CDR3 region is CASSSTSSADTQYF. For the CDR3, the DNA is TGTGCCAGCAGCTCGACTAGTTCGGCAGATACGCAGTATTTT.